These T cell receptor beta chains were read from a single sample in a study of cytomegalovirus exposure and HLA in healthy donors. Here immunoSEQ multiplex PCR was the method, and the copy in TCRdb shows in-frame clones only, minus some. The sample gives over 130,000 clones, more than 75% of which show up once; roughly 6.2% is in the top ten. Sample: PBMCs. The origin of the receptors is a woman aged 40 to 50 in good health and CMV-seropositive. CDR3s include the opening cysteine and the closing phenylalanine or tryptophan. Each record gives: J gene, D gene, clone size, V gene, CDR3 protein, CDR3 DNA. A D gene is named only where the DNA matches it firmly. Clone size is not always given. Where it is, it says once, few, many or a class for expanded clones.

TRBJ1-1 | - | few | TRBV6-6 | CAIRETLNTEAFF | TGTGCCATCCGGGAGACTTTGAACACTGAAGCTTTCTTT
TRBJ2-7 | TRBD2 | - | TRBV6-6 | CASSRGGTYGYEQYF | TGTGCCAGCAGTCGCGGGGGGACCTACGGCTACGAGCAGTACTTC
TRBJ2-2 | TRBD1 | - | TRBV5-1 | CASARGSGTGELFF | TGCGCCAGCGCCAGGGGGTCGGGCACCGGGGAGCTGTTTTTT
TRBJ2-3 | - | - | TRBV5-1 | CASSLGHTSTDTQYF | TGCGCCAGCAGCCTAGGACACACTAGCACAGATACGCAGTATTTT
TRBJ2-2 | TRBD2 | - | TRBV28 | CASSPAGANTGELFF | TGTGCCAGCAGCCCAGCGGGAGCTAACACCGGGGAGCTGTTTTTT
TRBJ1-4 | TRBD1 | - | TRBV13 | CASSLGAPTGGVGKLFF | TGTGCCAGCAGCCTCGGCGCCCCGACAGGGGGCGTCGGAAAACTGTTTTTT
TRBJ1-4 | - | - | TRBV5-1 | CASSSGTGGSKLFF | TGCGCCAGCAGCTCCGGGACCGGGGGTTCAAAACTGTTTTTT
TRBJ2-1 | - | - | TRBV21-1 | CASSKDVTGFEQFF | TGTGCCAGCAGCAAAGATGTTACAGGGTTTGAGCAGTTCTTC
TRBJ2-7 | TRBD2 | few | TRBV6-5 | CASSYQTSGSSYEQYF | TGTGCCAGCAGTTACCAGACTAGCGGGAGCTCCTACGAGCAGTACTTC
TRBJ1-6 | - | - | TRBV7-6 | CASSPLGSSSPLHF | TGTGCCAGCAGCCCCCTGGGGAGCAGTTCACCCCTCCACTTT
TRBJ2-3 | - | - | TRBV5-4 | CASSARVRVGADTQYF | TGTGCCAGCAGCGCACGGGTCAGGGTCGGAGCAGATACGCAGTATTTT
TRBJ2-1 | TRBD2 | - | TRBV7-9 | CASSPRAGLTYNEQFF | TGTGCCAGCAGCCCCCGAGCGGGACTTACGTACAATGAGCAGTTCTTC
TRBJ2-3 | - | - | TRBV5-1 | CASSFGGSTDTQYF | TGCGCCAGCAGCTTTGGCGGGAGCACAGATACGCAGTATTTT
TRBJ1-1 | - | - | TRBV19 | CASRDPGMAQGTEAFF | TGTGCCAGTAGAGATCCTGGAATGGCCCAGGGAACTGAAGCTTTCTTT
TRBJ2-7 | - | - | TRBV19 | CASSIGRANYEQYF | TGTGCCAGTAGTATTGGGAGAGCGAACTACGAGCAGTACTTC
TRBJ1-1 | - | - | TRBV13 | CASSLAGENTEAFF | TGTGCCAGCAGCTTAGCAGGGGAGAACACTGAAGCTTTCTTT
TRBJ2-3 | - | - | TRBV9 | CASSVAGKGDTQYF | TGTGCCAGCAGCGTAGCCGGGAAGGGTGATACGCAGTATTTT